Listed below are T cell receptor beta chains from one sample, sequenced in a study of CD8+CD57+ T cells in acquired aplastic anemia. TCRdb reprocessed the reads with MiXCR, giving one entry per CDR3 protein. The sample contains more than 150,000 distinct CDR3 sequences, 40% to 55% of which appear only once. The specimen was sorted CD4+, CD8+, or CD8+CD57+ T cells (not recorded which) from PBMCs. These receptors all come from a human donor with aplastic anemia. The CDR3 runs from the conserved cysteine through the conserved F or W. D genes are given only for firm matches. Part of the rows lack a size; the others show once, few, many or a class for expanded clones.

d_gene	abundance	v_gene	j_gene	CDR3nt	CDR3aa
TRBD2	many	TRBV11-1	TRBJ2-1	TGTGCCAGCAGCTCCCGGACTAGCGGGAGAACGTCCTACAATGAGCAGTTCTTC	CASSSRTSGRTSYNEQFF
NA	NA	TRBV9	TRBJ1-2	TGTGCCAGCAGCGTAGGGGGGGCGGTGGGGCCCATTGGCTACACCTTC	CASSVGGAVGPIGYTF
NA	NA	TRBV24-1	TRBJ1-1	TGTGCCACCAGTCGGAATGGCGGTCCGGCGGATCGAAAGAACACTGAAGCTTTCTTT	CATSRNGGPADRKNTEAFF
TRBD2	NA	TRBV2	TRBJ2-3	TGTGCCAGCAGGCGGGGGGGTAGCACAGATACGCAGTATTTT	CASRRGGSTDTQYF
NA	once	TRBV5-5	TRBJ2-3	TGTGCCAGCAGCAAGGGGATAGGGGATGCAGATACGCAGTATTTT	CASSKGIGDADTQYF
NA	many	TRBV10-3	TRBJ1-1	TGTGCCATCAGTGAGTCAACCGGCCTGAACACTGAAGCTTTCTTT	CAISESTGLNTEAFF
NA	NA	TRBV11-3	TRBJ1-1	TGTACCAGCAGCCCAGGACAGCATAGGCCCACTGAAGCTTTCTTT	CTSSPGQHRPTEAFF
NA	NA	TRBV5-1	TRBJ2-2	TGCGCCAGCCAACAGGGGAACACCGGGGAGCTGTTTTTT	CASQQGNTGELFF
NA	NA	TRBV2	TRBJ1-2	TGTGCCAGCAGTCTTTCGGCCTTCTATGGCTACACCTTC	CASSLSAFYGYTF
TRBD1	NA	TRBV29-1	TRBJ2-5	TGCAGCGTTTCTCTCGACGGACAGGAGTTGGAGACCCAGTACTTC	CSVSLDGQELETQYF
TRBD1	NA	TRBV5-1	TRBJ2-7	TGCGCCAGCAGCTTGGGACAGGGGGCGGTCTCCTACGAGCAGTACTTC	CASSLGQGAVSYEQYF
TRBD1	large	TRBV29-1	TRBJ2-5	TGCAGCGTTACGAACTTGGACAGGGGAAAGACCCAGTACTTC	CSVTNLDRGKTQYF
NA	many	TRBV6-1	TRBJ1-2	TGTGCCAGCAGTGAATCCCGAGAAAACTATGGCTACACCTTC	CASSESRENYGYTF
NA	NA	TRBV20-1	TRBJ1-1	TGCAGTGCTAGACAGGAATATGAAGCTTTCTTT	CSARQEYEAFF
NA	NA	TRBV29-1	TRBJ2-7	TGCAGCGTTGTGGGGGGAGGCTACGAGCAGTACTTC	CSVVGGGYEQYF
NA	NA	TRBV2	TRBJ2-3	TGTGCCAGCAGTCGCGACTTTACAGATACGCAGTATTTT	CASSRDFTDTQYF
TRBD1	NA	TRBV5-5	TRBJ2-7	TGTGCCAGCAGCTTCAACAGGGGTAACGAGCAGTACTTC	CASSFNRGNEQYF
TRBD1	many	TRBV6-1	TRBJ1-6	TGTGCCAGCAGTGAAAGGGGGACAGCCCGGGGATCACCCCTCCACTTT	CASSERGTARGSPLHF
TRBD2	NA	TRBV10-3	TRBJ2-3	TGTGCCATCAGTGAGTCGGGGACTAGCCTAGACAATGAGCAGTATTTT	CAISESGTSLDNEQYF
TRBD2	many	TRBV7-9	TRBJ2-1	TGTGCCAGCACCCGAGCGGGGGCCCGCTCCTACAATGAGCAGTTCTTC	CASTRAGARSYNEQFF
TRBD2	NA	TRBV20-1	TRBJ2-1	TGCAGTGCCAATCCAGCGGGGGGGCAGTATAATGAGCAGTTCTTC	CSANPAGGQYNEQFF
NA	NA	TRBV20-1	TRBJ1-5	TGCAGTGCTAGCGGGAGGGGCCGACACAATCAGCCCCAGCATTTT	CSASGRGRHNQPQHF
NA	many	TRBV4-1	TRBJ2-3	TGCGCCAGCAGCCAGTTGGGGACAGATACGCAGTATTTT	CASSQLGTDTQYF
TRBD2	NA	TRBV25-1	TRBJ2-3	TGTGCCAGCAGCGCAGGACTAGCATGGACAGATACGCAGTATTTT	CASSAGLAWTDTQYF
TRBD1	many	TRBV11-1	TRBJ2-7	TGTGCCAGCAGTTCGACATCCGCCGGGACAGGGGTATTCTACGAGCAGTACTTC	CASSSTSAGTGVFYEQYF
TRBD1	many	TRBV20-1	TRBJ1-1	TGCAGTGCTTTCCCGGGACAGTACACTGAAGCTTTCTTT	CSAFPGQYTEAFF
TRBD1	NA	TRBV2	TRBJ2-2	TGTGCCAGCAGAATTGACAGGGACGCCGGGGAGCTGTTTTTT	CASRIDRDAGELFF
TRBD1	many	TRBV7-3	TRBJ2-5	TGTGCCAGCAGCTCACAGGGGGGAGAGACCCAGTACTTC	CASSSQGGETQYF
TRBD2	once	TRBV20-1	TRBJ2-1	TGCAGTGCTAGCGGTGCTAGCGGGACCTACAATGAGCAGTTCTTC	CSASGASGTYNEQFF
NA	NA	TRBV29-1	TRBJ2-5	TGCAGTGCTCGTAGCGGCGGTCAAGAGACCCAGTACTTC	CSARSGGQETQYF
NA	NA	TRBV6-1	TRBJ2-3	TGTGCCAGCGGGGTCCTGGGAACAGATACGCAGTATTTT	CASGVLGTDTQYF
NA	NA	TRBV19	TRBJ2-6	TGTGCCAGTAGTATAGAGGGTACTGGGGCCAACGTCCTGACTTTC	CASSIEGTGANVLTF